These T cell receptor beta chains were read from a single sample in a study of T cells after yellow fever vaccination. TCRdb recomputed calls from the 5' RACE reads with MiXCR, one row per CDR3 protein. This sample yields 500,000 to 700,000 distinct CDR3 sequences, of which roughly 19% are seen a single time; roughly an eighth belongs to the top ten. Sequencing used PBMCs, obtained 15 days after the yellow fever booster vaccination. Receptors originate from a man under 40 who received the YFV17D yellow fever vaccine. The CDR3 runs from the conserved cysteine through the conserved F or W. Fields, in order: D gene, V gene, clone size, J gene, CDR3 protein, CDR3 DNA. The D gene is left open where the match is weak. A clone size is listed for some rows: how often the clone was seen (once, few, many), or a class if it is expanded.

d_gene: TRBD1
v_gene: TRBV6-4
abundance: few
j_gene: TRBJ2-2
CDR3aa: CASSRDRGTGELFF
CDR3nt: TGTGCCAGCAGTCGGGACAGGGGTACCGGGGAGCTGTTTTTT

d_gene: .
v_gene: TRBV20-1
abundance: few
j_gene: TRBJ1-6
CDR3aa: CSARAAQGNNSPLHF
CDR3nt: TGCAGTGCTAGAGCCGCCCAGGGGAATAATTCACCCCTCCACTTT

d_gene: TRBD1
v_gene: TRBV15
abundance: .
j_gene: TRBJ2-7
CDR3aa: CATRNRGAYEQYF
CDR3nt: TGTGCCACCAGGAACAGGGGGGCCTACGAGCAGTACTTC

d_gene: .
v_gene: TRBV20-1
abundance: .
j_gene: TRBJ2-7
CDR3aa: CSARPRSRGFEQYF
CDR3nt: TGCAGTGCGCGACCACGATCGAGGGGGTTCGAGCAGTACTTC

d_gene: TRBD1
v_gene: TRBV29-1
abundance: .
j_gene: TRBJ2-2
CDR3aa: CSVVGGGQPPLTGELFF
CDR3nt: TGCAGCGTTGTGGGTGGGGGACAGCCACCTCTGACCGGGGAGCTGTTTTTT

d_gene: .
v_gene: TRBV20-1
abundance: .
j_gene: TRBJ2-3
CDR3aa: CSAREGPRTDTQYF
CDR3nt: TGCAGTGCTAGAGAGGGGCCACGCACAGATACGCAGTATTTT

d_gene: TRBD1
v_gene: TRBV28
abundance: .
j_gene: TRBJ2-7
CDR3aa: CASSLPRDRAEQYF
CDR3nt: TGTGCCAGCAGTTTACCCCGAGACAGGGCCGAGCAGTACTTC

d_gene: .
v_gene: TRBV7-9
abundance: .
j_gene: TRBJ1-2
CDR3aa: CASSLMDGGYTF
CDR3nt: TGTGCCAGCAGCTTAATGGATGGTGGCTACACCTTC

d_gene: .
v_gene: TRBV20-1
abundance: .
j_gene: TRBJ2-1
CDR3aa: CSAGMESSPTNEQFF
CDR3nt: TGCAGTGCTGGTATGGAGAGCTCTCCAACCAATGAGCAGTTCTTC

d_gene: TRBD1
v_gene: TRBV7-2
abundance: .
j_gene: TRBJ2-7
CDR3aa: CASNLDRGQAYEQYF
CDR3nt: TGTGCCAGCAACCTCGACAGGGGGCAAGCCTACGAGCAGTACTTC

d_gene: .
v_gene: TRBV27
abundance: few
j_gene: TRBJ2-1
CDR3aa: CASRGLAENEQFF
CDR3nt: TGTGCCAGTCGGGGGCTAGCGGAAAATGAGCAGTTCTTC

d_gene: .
v_gene: TRBV5-6
abundance: few
j_gene: TRBJ2-5
CDR3aa: CASSLGEGFYF
CDR3nt: TGTGCCAGCAGCTTGGGAGAGGGGTTTTACTTC

d_gene: TRBD2
v_gene: TRBV5-1
abundance: .
j_gene: TRBJ2-5
CDR3aa: CASSSGRAEETQYF
CDR3nt: TGCGCCAGCAGCAGCGGGAGGGCGGAAGAGACCCAGTACTTC

d_gene: TRBD2
v_gene: TRBV5-1
abundance: few
j_gene: TRBJ2-5
CDR3aa: CASTTGRYQETQYF
CDR3nt: TGCGCCAGCACGACCGGGAGGTACCAAGAGACCCAGTACTTC

d_gene: TRBD1
v_gene: TRBV7-2
abundance: .
j_gene: TRBJ2-1
CDR3aa: CASSVSGTGFNEQFF
CDR3nt: TGTGCCAGCAGCGTTTCCGGGACAGGGTTTAATGAGCAGTTCTTC

d_gene: TRBD2
v_gene: TRBV5-1
abundance: few
j_gene: TRBJ2-1
CDR3aa: CASRASGRGEQFF
CDR3nt: TGCGCCAGCAGGGCTAGCGGGAGAGGGGAGCAGTTCTTC

d_gene: .
v_gene: TRBV20-1
abundance: few
j_gene: TRBJ2-1
CDR3aa: CSAREYYNEQFF
CDR3nt: TGCAGTGCTAGAGAATACTACAATGAGCAGTTCTTC

d_gene: .
v_gene: TRBV2
abundance: few
j_gene: TRBJ2-1
CDR3aa: CASRGRNEQFF
CDR3nt: TGTGCCAGCAGGGGGAGAAATGAGCAGTTCTTC

d_gene: .
v_gene: TRBV12-3/TRBV12-4
abundance: .
j_gene: TRBJ2-2
CDR3aa: CASSPPTSTGELFF
CDR3nt: TGTGCCAGCAGCCCCCCGACGTCCACCGGGGAGCTGTTTTTT

d_gene: .
v_gene: TRBV5-1
abundance: few
j_gene: TRBJ2-1
CDR3aa: CASSLEAAGAYNEQFF
CDR3nt: TGCGCCAGCAGCTTGGAAGCGGCGGGTGCCTACAATGAGCAGTTCTTC

d_gene: .
v_gene: TRBV28
abundance: few
j_gene: TRBJ2-3
CDR3aa: CASSQGQRKRDTQYF
CDR3nt: TGTGCCAGCAGTCAAGGACAGAGGAAGAGGGATACGCAGTATTTT

d_gene: .
v_gene: TRBV19
abundance: .
j_gene: TRBJ2-7
CDR3aa: CASSTRTGGSYEQYF
CDR3nt: TGTGCCAGTAGTACGCGGACTGGCGGGTCCTACGAGCAGTACTTC

d_gene: TRBD2
v_gene: TRBV6-5
abundance: few
j_gene: TRBJ2-7
CDR3aa: CASSNGLAVNYEQYF
CDR3nt: TGTGCCAGCAGTAACGGGCTAGCGGTGAACTACGAGCAGTACTTC

d_gene: .
v_gene: TRBV9
abundance: few
j_gene: TRBJ2-3
CDR3aa: CASSVRTPDTQYF
CDR3nt: TGTGCCAGCAGCGTCAGAACCCCCGATACGCAGTATTTT

d_gene: .
v_gene: TRBV29-1
abundance: .
j_gene: TRBJ2-7
CDR3aa: CSVHREERQYF
CDR3nt: TGCAGCGTACACCGGGAAGAGAGGCAGTACTTC

d_gene: .
v_gene: TRBV2
abundance: .
j_gene: TRBJ2-5
CDR3aa: CASRREASTETQYF
CDR3nt: TGTGCCAGTCGGCGGGAAGCGTCGACAGAGACCCAGTACTTC

d_gene: .
v_gene: TRBV5-1
abundance: .
j_gene: TRBJ2-7
CDR3aa: CASSTGELGYEQYF
CDR3nt: TGCGCCAGCTCAACGGGAGAACTAGGTTACGAGCAGTACTTC

d_gene: .
v_gene: TRBV7-2
abundance: .
j_gene: TRBJ1-2
CDR3aa: CASSSRAVTGYTF
CDR3nt: TGTGCCAGCAGCTCCAGGGCCGTCACTGGCTACACCTTC

d_gene: .
v_gene: TRBV27
abundance: .
j_gene: TRBJ2-7
CDR3aa: CASSLSLQGGEQYF
CDR3nt: TGTGCCAGCAGTTTATCGCTCCAGGGGGGAGAGCAGTACTTC

d_gene: .
v_gene: TRBV5-1
abundance: .
j_gene: TRBJ2-1
CDR3aa: CASSLVGPAHNEQFF
CDR3nt: TGCGCCAGCAGCTTAGTGGGCCCGGCCCACAATGAGCAGTTCTTC

d_gene: .
v_gene: TRBV29-1
abundance: .
j_gene: TRBJ2-2
CDR3aa: CSVERTGELFF
CDR3nt: TGCAGCGTTGAAAGGACCGGGGAGCTGTTTTTT

d_gene: .
v_gene: TRBV7-8
abundance: few
j_gene: TRBJ2-1
CDR3aa: CASSLGDGVYNEQFF
CDR3nt: TGTGCCAGCAGCTTAGGGGACGGCGTTTACAATGAGCAGTTCTTC

d_gene: .
v_gene: TRBV5-1
abundance: few
j_gene: TRBJ2-5
CDR3aa: CASSPGDSRQETQYF
CDR3nt: TGCGCCAGCAGCCCGGGGGACTCCCGTCAAGAGACCCAGTACTTC